These 17 T cell receptor beta chains share one sample of origin, sequenced in a study of OX40 agonist ivuxolimab in advanced cancers. The library was prepared using the immunoSEQ multiplex PCR assay. In its TCRdb copy, this immuneACCESS table keeps in-frame sequences only and misses some clones. Where compared with another copy, unresolved V genes explain less than half of these, and the others have no known cause. This sample lists 50,000 or so clones; approximately 90% were detected once. Less than 40% of the sample rests with the top ten. This sample comprised CD4+ or CD8+ T cells sorted from blood, obtained in a trial of the OX40 agonist ivuxolimab. The receptors come from an adult with an advanced solid tumor such as melanoma, head and neck, liver or kidney cancer.

This clone was counted only a few times. This chain links TRBV14 with TRBJ2-1, with D perhaps TRBD2 (7 bases). The CDR3 contains 16 residues. Trimming stripped 0 bases from V and 7 bases from J, with 16 bases between. Germline values: CDR1 SGHDN, CDR2 FVKESK. The CDR3 loop is CASSQDLRGGRNEQFF. CDR3 bases: TGTGCCAGCAGCCAAGATCTGCGCGGGGGCCGTAATGAGCAGTTCTTC.

The chain has TRBV7-8 and TRBJ1-1; 9 bases fit TRBD1. V trimming: 5 bases; J trimming: 3 bases; junction bases outside the gene matches: 4. There are 14 residues in the CDR3. The germline CDR1 and CDR2 sequences are SGHVS and FQNEAQ. CDR3 nucleotide sequence: TGTGCCAGCAGCACGCGGGACAGGGACACTGAAGCTTTCTTT. It encodes CASSTRDRDTEAFF.

The CDR3 DNA sequence: TGTGCCAGCAGCACAGGGGGCACTGAAGCTTTCTTT. This codes for CASSTGGTEAFF. The chain uses TRBV5-6 and TRBJ1-1; TRBD1 aligns across 8 bases. After removal of 4 bases from V and 4 bases from J, the junction contained 0 bases not matched to a gene. The germline V gene encodes CDR1 SGHDT and CDR2 YYEEEE. This CDR3 comprises 12 residues.

The chain uses TRBV11-2 and TRBJ2-3; 10 nucleotides line up with TRBD1. Trimming removed 5 bases from V and 2 bases from J; junction bases left unmatched: 10. The length of the CDR3 is 17 residues. Germline CDR1 and CDR2: SGHAT and FQNNGV. The CDR3 DNA reads as TGTGCCAGCAGCCCATTGACAGGGGGCGACCTCACAGATACGCAGTATTTT. Its translation is CASSPLTGGDLTDTQYF.

This chain connects TRBV29-1 to TRBJ2-5; 7 nucleotides agree with TRBD2. V was pared by 1 base and J by 1 base, with 9 bases of the junction left unmatched. Germline assignment: CDR1 SQVTM and CDR2 ANQGSEA. This CDR3 is built from 16 residues. The CDR3 DNA is TGCAGCGTTGAAGTTGGGAGAGCGGGACTCCAAGAGACCCAGTACTTC. Encoded protein: CSVEVGRAGLQETQYF.

This chain connects TRBV4-2 to TRBJ1-4; D is uncertain. Deletions cut 4 bases from V and 0 bases from J, with 12 bases between. CDR1 and CDR2 (germline): LGHNA, YNFKEQ. This CDR3 is built from 16 residues. The CDR3 sequence is CASSPVSGPTNEKLFF. CDR3 in DNA: TGTGCCAGCAGCCCAGTTTCGGGCCCAACTAATGAAAAACTGTTTTTT.

Concerning this clone itself: This is likely an artifact of a read error, given a far larger clone one base away. Different DNA sequences within this sample yield the same CDR3. The chain links TRBV4-1 to TRBJ1-1; D call uncertain. Germline CDR1 and CDR2: MGHRA and YSYEKL. The length of the CDR3 is 13 residues. Trimming stripped 1 base from V and 1 base from J, with 4 bases between. Here the CDR3 DNA reads TGCGCCAGCAGCCAAGGACAGAACACTGAAGCTTTCTTT. This encodes CASSQGQNTEAFF.

V usage is TRBV5-8 and J usage is TRBJ1-1, with 8 bases fitting TRBD1. The ends lost 2 bases at V and 1 base at J; junction bases unmatched: 1. CDR1 and CDR2 from the germline V gene are SGHTS and YDEGEE. This CDR3 contains 14 residues. As DNA, the CDR3 is TGTGCCAGCAGCTTCCAGGGGGCGAACACTGAAGCTTTCTTT. Residues: CASSFQGANTEAFF.

The chain is built from TRBV7-9 and TRBJ2-5, with D unclear. The DNA end is more similar to TRBJ2-7, so the J call may be wrong. This CDR3 spans 15 amino acids. CDR1 is SEHNR and CDR2 is FQNEAQ in the germline V gene (reference sequence). CDR3 sequence reads: CASSLVAYPRNEQYF. The DNA for the CDR3 is TGTGCCAGCAGCTTAGTTGCTTACCCTCGGAACGAGCAGTACTTC.

The V and J genes are TRBV5-5 and TRBJ1-5; no clear D. The CDR3 contains 14 residues. Germline V lookup: CDR1 SGHKS, CDR2 YYEKEE (reference sequence). Trimming took off 4 bases at V and 0 bases at J, with 8 bases between the two ends. Written as DNA, the CDR3 is TGTGCCAGCAGCACGGTCATTAGCAATCAGCCCCAGCATTTT. It specifies CASSTVISNQPQHF. Looking up the rest from reference TRBV5-5 and TRBJ1-5 gives the full variable domain: DAGVTQSPTHLIKTRGQQVTLRCSPISGHKSVSWYQQVLGQGPQFIFQYYEKEERGRGNFPDRFSARQFPNYSSELNVNALLLGDSALYLCASSTVISNQPQHFGDGTRLSIL.

The chain recombines TRBV7-9 with TRBJ2-7; weak D call: TRBD2 (6 bases). The ends were cut back, 1 base at V and 2 bases at J, with 18 bases in the middle. The CDR3 is 17 amino acids. Per germline, CDR1 SEHNR and CDR2 FQNEAQ (reference sequence). The CDR3 nucleotides are TGTGCCAGCAGCTTAGGAGGAGGGGCATATGACACCTACGAGCAGTACTTC. This encodes CASSLGGGAYDTYEQYF.

The rearrangement links TRBV11-3 to TRBJ2-1, with 9 bases that match TRBD2. The CDR3 has 14 residues. Germline V lookup: CDR1 SGHNT, CDR2 YENEEA. The trim removed 1 base at V and 6 bases at J, leaving 1 base unmatched. CDR3 loop: CASSLGGRANEQFF. CDR3 coding DNA: TGTGCCAGCAGCTTAGGCGGGAGGGCCAATGAGCAGTTCTTC.

This chain joins TRBV19 and TRBJ2-2; perhaps TRBD1 as D (6 bases). The V gene lost 5 bases and the J gene lost 4 bases, with 14 bases spanning the gap. This CDR3 has 15 residues. Per germline, CDR1 LNHDA and CDR2 SQIVND (reference sequence). CDR3 amino acids: CASSSYRVGTGELFF. As DNA, the CDR3 is TGTGCCAGTAGTTCGTACAGGGTAGGCACCGGGGAGCTGTTTTTT.

V usage is TRBV6-1 and J usage is TRBJ2-2; 10 positions agree with TRBD1. Trimming at V came to 3 bases and at J to 1 base, leaving 8 bases not matched to a gene. Germline loops: CDR1 MNHNS, CDR2 SASEGT. There are 18 residues in the CDR3. This CDR3 reads CASSETGGKGLNTGELFF. CDR3 in DNA: TGTGCCAGCAGTGAGACAGGGGGCAAAGGATTGAACACCGGGGAGCTGTTTTTT.

The gene calls are TRBV6-5 and TRBJ2-7; D ambiguous. Germline-derived CDR1 and CDR2 are MNHEY and SVGAGI. This CDR3 has 14 amino acids. The V and J ends lost 0 bases and 3 bases respectively, with 9 bases between them. CDR3 sequence: CASSYSTASYEQYF. CDR3 coding DNA: TGTGCCAGCAGTTACTCGACGGCCAGCTACGAGCAGTACTTC.

The chain is built from TRBV5-1 and TRBJ1-2; D is undetermined. This CDR3 is 14 amino acids long. Germline V lookup: CDR1 SGHRS, CDR2 YFSETQ. Deletions cut 0 bases from V and 3 bases from J, with 9 bases between. Here the CDR3 reads CASSLERNYYGYTF. CDR3 sequence (DNA): TGCGCCAGCAGCTTGGAGCGGAACTACTATGGCTACACCTTC.

The chain has TRBV7-9 and TRBJ2-2; TRBD2 matches at 13 bases. The CDR3 runs 15 residues. After removal of 5 bases from V and 6 bases from J, the junction contained 3 bases not matched to a gene. Germline V lookup: CDR1 SEHNR, CDR2 FQNEAQ (reference sequence). The CDR3 region has the DNA TGTGCCAGCAGCAGGACTAGCGGGAGTTCCGGGGAGCTGTTTTTT. Encoded protein: CASSRTSGSSGELFF. The full variable domain, completed using reference TRBV7-9 and TRBJ2-2, is DTGVSQNPRHKITKRGQNVTFRCDPISEHNRLYWYRQTLGQGPEFLTYFQNEAQLEKSRLLSDRFSAERPKGSFSTLEIQRTEQGDSAMYLCASSRTSGSSGELFFGEGSRLTVL.